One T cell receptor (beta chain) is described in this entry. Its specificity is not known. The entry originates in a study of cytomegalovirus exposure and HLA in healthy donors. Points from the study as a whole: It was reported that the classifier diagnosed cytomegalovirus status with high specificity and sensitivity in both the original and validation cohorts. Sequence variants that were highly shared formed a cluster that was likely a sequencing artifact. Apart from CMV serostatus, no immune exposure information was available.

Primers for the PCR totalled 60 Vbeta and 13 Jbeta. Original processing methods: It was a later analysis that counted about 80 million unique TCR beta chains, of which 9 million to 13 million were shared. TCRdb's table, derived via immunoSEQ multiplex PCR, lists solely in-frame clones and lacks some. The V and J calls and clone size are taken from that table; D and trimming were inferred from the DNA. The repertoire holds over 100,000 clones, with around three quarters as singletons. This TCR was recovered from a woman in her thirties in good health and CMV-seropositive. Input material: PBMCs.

DNA for the CDR3: TGCGCCAGCAGCTTGGCCCTAAGGACAGGGGACGAGCAGTACTTC. Protein: CASSLALRTGDEQYF. The chain uses TRBV5-1 and TRBJ2-7; 9 bases are a match to TRBD1. The V and J ends lost 0 bases and 5 bases, in that order; junction bases with no gene match: 6. The germline gives CDR1 SGHRS, CDR2 YFSETQ. The length of the CDR3 is 15 residues.